This T cell receptor (beta chain) was sequenced during a study of T cells of healthy individuals. V lost 6 bases to trimming and J lost 6 bases; unmatched junction nucleotides: 20. Looked up from germline, CDR1 is DFQATT and CDR2 is SNEGSKA (reference sequence). This CDR3 contains 17 residues. This clonotype was seen repeatedly, ten times or more. TCRdb fed the 5' RACE reads into MiXCR, producing one record per CDR3 protein. The table shows over 95,000 distinct CDR3 sequences, with approximately 16% occurring only once. The chain carries TRBV20-1 and TRBJ2-3; TRBD2 aligns across 8 bases. The clonotype originates from a human donor in good health. As DNA, the CDR3 is TGCAGTGCAACCGGGAGGGTTTCTTGGGGGCGGTCGGATACGCAGTATTTT. Amino acids: CSATGRVSWGRSDTQYF.